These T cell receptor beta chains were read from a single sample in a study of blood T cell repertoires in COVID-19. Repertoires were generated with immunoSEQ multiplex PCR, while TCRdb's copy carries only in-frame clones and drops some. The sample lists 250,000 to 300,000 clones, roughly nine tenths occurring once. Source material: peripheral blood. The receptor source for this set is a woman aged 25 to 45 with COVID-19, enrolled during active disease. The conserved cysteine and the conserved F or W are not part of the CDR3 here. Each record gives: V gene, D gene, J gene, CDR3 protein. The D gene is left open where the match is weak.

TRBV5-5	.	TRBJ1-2	ASSLGLRQSRSMDYGYT
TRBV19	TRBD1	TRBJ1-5	ASTVDRLNQPQH
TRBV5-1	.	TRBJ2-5	ASSLEGRGEETQY
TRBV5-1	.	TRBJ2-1	ASSLAASQVTNEQF
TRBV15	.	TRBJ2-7	ATSSTLQGPLYEQY
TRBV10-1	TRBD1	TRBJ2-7	ARSTGTGTLYEQY
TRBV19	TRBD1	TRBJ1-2	ASSASGTGARYGYT
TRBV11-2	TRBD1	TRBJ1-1	ASSPDDRGPEAF
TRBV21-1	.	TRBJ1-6	ASSNKKGRAVLPPYENYNSPLH
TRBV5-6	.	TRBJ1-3	ASSLAEAYTIY
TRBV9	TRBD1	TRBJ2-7	ASSPPDRLTSYEQY
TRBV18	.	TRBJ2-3	ASSPHPTDTQY
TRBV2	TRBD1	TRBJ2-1	ASSNFRDRVYNEQF
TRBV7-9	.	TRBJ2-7	ASSLPGAYEQY
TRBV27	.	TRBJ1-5	ASSLRGGNQPQH
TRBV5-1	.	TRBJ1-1	ASSFRAGMNTEAF
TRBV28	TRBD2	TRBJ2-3	ASSSPASGVDTQY
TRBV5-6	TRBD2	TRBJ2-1	ASSSNTKGLAGGLVWL
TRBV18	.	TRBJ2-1	ASSVYRDLGYNEQF
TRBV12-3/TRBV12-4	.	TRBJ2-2	ASSLGAGGELF
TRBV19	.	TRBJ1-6	ASSHRDFASPLH
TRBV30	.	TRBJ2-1	AWSVRGHLPHNEQF
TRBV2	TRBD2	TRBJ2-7	ASTGGGNREEQY
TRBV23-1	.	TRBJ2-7	ASRSRLLGQNCLYYEQY
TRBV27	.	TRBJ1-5	ASSLSTASQPQH
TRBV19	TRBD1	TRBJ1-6	ASSSLGGKGGHNSPLH
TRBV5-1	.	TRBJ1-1	ASIGSQIGENTEAF